Given below is one T cell receptor beta chain in context. Germline CDR1 LNHDA, CDR2 SQIVND (reference sequence). The V end lost 8 bases, the J end lost 1 base, and 20 bases lay between the germline ends. The CDR3 has 16 amino acids. These data belong to a study of Ad26.COV2.S vaccination and SARS-CoV-2 variants. As for the study in general: Intramuscularly, Ad26.COV2.S was given either once or twice, 56 days apart.

Assay: immunoSEQ multiplex PCR; the TCRdb copy retains only in-frame clones and omits some. The profile shows 250,000 or so clones, around nine tenths of them singletons. The treatment here: some 19 received Ad26.COV2.S at low or high dose, single or two shots; 5 received placebo; per-sample allocation not given. Sampling was done on day 63 after the first vaccine or placebo injection. Within Boston, the person who donated was an adult of 18-55 years. Built on an Ad26 vector, the vaccine expressed Wuhan-strain SARS-CoV-2 spike. This sequence was found in a person aged 18-60 years who received the Ad26.COV2.S COVID-19 vaccine or a placebo. The chain employs TRBV19 and TRBJ1-1, with D perhaps matching TRBD1 (5 bases). Sample: peripheral blood, taken in a trial of Ad26.COV2.S vaccine versus placebo. This chain's CDR3 is CASQRGEVTGNTEAFF. CDR3 nucleotide sequence: TGTGCCAGTCAGAGGGGCGAGGTTACAGGGAACACTGAAGCTTTCTTT.